This paragraph covers one T cell receptor beta chain sequence. The target antigen is unknown. This entry comes from a study of a mutant IDH1 vaccine in newly diagnosed glioma. Study-level information: Patients' prior therapy spanned radiotherapy, temozolomide, or both; most underwent both. The study, taken as a whole, reports: Vaccination induced immune responses in about 93% of patients. It seemed that pseudoprogression was not linked to changes in the top peripheral T cell clonotypes.

The data were produced by immunoSEQ multiplex PCR, yet TCRdb's version contains in-frame clones alone and is incomplete. The sample comprises some 61,000 clones, around 85% of which are singletons, and around 2.9% rests with the top ten. Time point described: baseline, week 1 (first vaccination visit). Indicated treatment: pre-vaccination baseline after standard-of-care therapy. There were new WHO grade 3 or 4 astrocytomas in the donors, and these were IDH1-mutant and ATRX-lost. With 0 bases removed from V and 14 bases from J, the gap between germline ends came to 18 bases. This CDR3 comprises 14 residues. Per the germline V gene, CDR1 is MGHRA and CDR2 is YSYEKL.

This rearrangement joins TRBV4-1 to TRBJ2-3, with D uncertain. The material was PBMCs, obtained from a glioma patient treated with radiotherapy, temozolomide or both. This receptor was identified in a man under 40 with glioma. CDR3 DNA: TGCGCCAGCAGCCAAGAATCCGGCGAAAGAAGGGTGTATTTT. This encodes CASSQESGERRVYF.